Listed below are T cell receptor beta chains from one sample, sequenced in a study of blood T cell repertoires in COVID-19. Some clones are missing from TCRdb's copy, which holds only in-frame ones; the method was immunoSEQ multiplex PCR. Seen here are around 200,000 clones, around 83% observed once, and the top ten hold roughly 2.8%. Sequenced material: peripheral blood. The receptors here all came from a man aged 45-60 years with active or convalescent COVID-19. Both conserved end residues are part of each CDR3. D genes are given only for firm matches. Size is omitted from some rows. Given values are once, few, many or a class for expanded clones.

TRBJ2-5 TRBV19 16 TRBD1 - CASSIPRQGYQETQYF TGTGCCAGTAGTATTCCCCGACAGGGGTACCAAGAGACCCAGTACTTC
TRBJ1-2 TRBV10-3 15 - - CAISARQADNYGYTF TGTGCCATCAGTGCGAGACAGGCCGATAACTATGGCTACACCTTC
TRBJ2-2 TRBV12-3/TRBV12-4 13 TRBD1 once CASSYRGSGELFF TGTGCCAGCAGCTACAGGGGATCCGGGGAGCTGTTTTTT
TRBJ2-3 TRBV10-3 15 - once CAISPQGLLTDTQYF TGTGCCATCAGTCCTCAGGGCCTTCTCACAGATACGCAGTATTTT
TRBJ1-5 TRBV4-3 13 - - CASSQDIRKPQHF TGCGCCAGCAGCCAAGATATCAGAAAGCCCCAGCATTTT
TRBJ2-7 TRBV7-9 16 TRBD2 - CASSLSSGLAEYEQYF TGTGCCAGCAGCTTAAGTTCGGGACTAGCGGAATACGAGCAGTACTTC
TRBJ1-1 TRBV2 13 - - CASSEAPRTEAFF TGTGCCAGCAGTGAAGCCCCTCGCACTGAAGCTTTCTTT
TRBJ1-6 TRBV5-1 15 TRBD1 few CASSWSGTGNSPLHF TGCGCCAGCAGCTGGTCAGGGACAGGGAATTCACCCCTCCACTTT
TRBJ1-1 TRBV3-1/TRBV3-2 14 - - CASSQGGQNTEAFF TGTGCCAGCAGCCAAGGGGGGCAGAACACTGAAGCTTTCTTT
TRBJ2-2 TRBV29-1 15 TRBD1 - CSATSGTGDAGELFF TGCAGCGCTACTTCCGGGACAGGGGATGCCGGGGAGCTGTTTTTT
TRBJ1-2 TRBV21-1 12 - - CASSNRGSRYTF TGTGCCAGCAGTAACAGGGGCAGTCGCTACACCTTC
TRBJ1-5 TRBV5-1 14 - - CASSLEGSNQPQHF TGCGCCAGCAGCTTGGAGGGGTCCAATCAGCCCCAGCATTTT
TRBJ1-2 TRBV11-2 16 TRBD1 - CASSLDRDRGSTGYTF TGTGCCAGCAGCTTAGACCGGGACAGGGGCAGCACTGGCTACACCTTC
TRBJ2-7 TRBV7-3 13 - few CASSPDSFSSRYF TGTGCCAGCAGCCCGGACAGTTTTTCTAGTCGGTACTTC
TRBJ1-4 TRBV5-1 14 - - CASSGGNRNEKLFF TGCGCCAGCAGTGGGGGGAACCGGAATGAAAAACTGTTTTTT
TRBJ1-1 TRBV28 13 TRBD1 - CASSFLHRGEAFF TGTGCCAGCAGTTTCCTACACAGGGGAGAAGCTTTCTTT
TRBJ2-5 TRBV5-1 15 TRBD1 once CASSLGTDYIETQYF TGCGCCAGCAGCCTAGGGACAGATTACATAGAGACCCAGTACTTC
TRBJ2-3 TRBV4-3 16 TRBD1 once CASSQVPGQQTDTQYF TGCGCCAGCAGCCAAGTACCGGGACAGCAAACAGATACGCAGTATTTT
TRBJ2-1 TRBV24-1 20 TRBD2 - CATSDSAPRQREGSYNEQFF TGTGCCACCAGTGATTCCGCCCCTCGCCAGCGGGAGGGCTCCTACAATGAGCAGTTCTTC
TRBJ2-5 TRBV29-1 14 - once CSVVARRYQETQYF TGCAGCGTTGTCGCCAGGAGGTACCAAGAGACCCAGTACTTC
TRBJ1-5 TRBV20-1 19 TRBD1 - CSASSFGQGVGYSNQPQHF TGCAGTGCTAGTTCTTTCGGACAGGGGGTAGGTTATAGCAATCAGCCCCAGCATTTT
TRBJ2-2 TRBV27 14 - once CASSWGQGTGELFF TGTGCCAGCAGTTGGGGTCAGGGCACCGGGGAGCTGTTTTTT
TRBJ1-4 TRBV5-8 11 - - CASSFARDTLF TGTGCCAGCAGCTTTGCCCGGGACACCCTTTTT
TRBJ1-4 TRBV19 14 - once CASSAQGTNEKLFF TGTGCCAGTAGTGCACAGGGCACTAATGAAAAACTGTTTTTT
TRBJ2-1 TRBV5-1 13 - - CASSLGAGNEQFF TGCGCCAGCAGCTTGGGCGCAGGGAATGAGCAGTTCTTC
TRBJ1-1 TRBV19 16 - - CASSISGGLPNTEAFF TGTGCCAGTAGTATATCCGGTGGGCTGCCGAACACTGAAGCTTTCTTT
TRBJ1-5 TRBV7-8 15 - - CASSLFSQSDQPQHF TGTGCCAGCAGCCTCTTTTCGCAGTCAGATCAGCCCCAGCATTTT
TRBJ1-1 TRBV5-6 15 - once CASSTLDRLNTEAFF TGTGCCAGCAGCACACTGGACAGACTGAACACTGAAGCTTTCTTT
TRBJ2-1 TRBV29-1 14 TRBD2 - CSGGLAGPYNEQFF TGCAGCGGTGGACTAGCGGGACCTTACAATGAGCAGTTCTTC
TRBJ1-2 TRBV7-9 14 - - CASSSGQHNYGYTF TGTGCCAGCAGCTCTGGACAGCATAACTATGGCTACACCTTC
TRBJ1-4 TRBV19 14 - - CASSIRSANEKLFF TGTGCCAGTAGTATACGAAGCGCTAATGAAAAACTGTTTTTT
TRBJ1-2 TRBV18 17 - - CASSPLSGETVNYGYTF TGTGCCAGCTCACCGCTCTCTGGCGAGACAGTTAACTATGGCTACACCTTC
TRBJ1-1 TRBV18 15 TRBD1 once CASSPDRGVNTEAFF TGTGCCAGCTCACCTGACAGGGGTGTGAACACTGAAGCTTTCTTT
TRBJ1-5 TRBV19 16 TRBD1 once CASSATGGRSNQPQHF TGTGCCAGTAGTGCCACAGGGGGTAGGAGCAATCAGCCCCAGCATTTT
TRBJ1-2 TRBV3-1/TRBV3-2 13 - - CASSPTNNYGYTF TGTGCCAGCAGCCCGACAAATAACTATGGCTACACCTTC
TRBJ2-7 TRBV6-5 15 TRBD1 - CASTHNRGGTYEQYF TGTGCCAGCACCCACAACAGGGGTGGGACCTACGAGCAGTACTTC
TRBJ2-3 TRBV5-1 13 - - CASSLTRGDTQYF TGCGCCAGCAGCTTGACCCGGGGGGATACGCAGTATTTT